The TCR beta chain described here comes from a study of PD-1 blockade in classical Hodgkin lymphoma. Profiling relied on immunoSEQ multiplex PCR, and the TCRdb table lists in-frame clones only, not all of them. Counted here are tens of thousands of clones, about four fifths occurring once; the ten biggest clones make up about 18%. The CDR3 spans 17 residues. V was pared by 5 bases and J by 0 bases, with 10 bases of the junction left unmatched. Looked up from germline, CDR1 is LNHDA and CDR2 is SQIVND (reference sequence). The time point denotes: cycle 4 day 1 (C4D1), after about 6 weeks of nivolumab. Following autologous stem cell transplantation, relapse occurred in every patient, and exposure to brentuximab vedotin varied.

The chain links TRBV19 to TRBJ1-5; 7 positions agree with TRBD1. The sequence came from a human donor with classical Hodgkin lymphoma. Source: peripheral blood mononuclear cells (PBMCs), taken before the fourth cycle of nivolumab. In nucleotides, the CDR3 is TGTGCCAGTAGTGCGGGACAGCTTCTAGGTAGCAATCAGCCCCAGCATTTT. Its protein product is CASSAGQLLGSNQPQHF. The entire variable domain, with the rest obtained from reference TRBV19 and TRBJ1-5, is as follows: DGGITQSPKYLFRKEGQNVTLSCEQNLNHDAMYWYRQDPGQGLRLIYYSQIVNDFQKGDIAEGYSVSREKKESFPLTVTSAQKNPTAFYLCASSAGQLLGSNQPQHFGDGTRLSIL.